Following are 10 T cell receptor beta chains from one sample sequenced in a study of cytomegalovirus exposure and HLA in healthy donors. The PCR made use of 60 Vbeta and 13 Jbeta primers. The method was immunoSEQ multiplex PCR; TCRdb's version includes in-frame clones alone and lacks a portion of them. The sample records 90,000 or so clones, roughly four fifths being singletons. Sequencing was carried out using PBMCs. These TCRs come from a man younger than 45 in good health and CMV-seropositive.

This chain joins TRBV13 and TRBJ2-7; possible D gene TRBD1, 7 bases. The CDR3 totals 16 residues. Per germline, CDR1 PRHDT and CDR2 FYEKMQ (reference sequence). Trimming shortened V by 2 bases and J by 0 bases, and 14 bases separated the two germline ends. CDR3 residues: CASSLSGGTYSYEQYF. The CDR3 DNA reads as TGTGCCAGCAGCTTATCAGGGGGGACCTACTCCTACGAGCAGTACTTC.

The chain combines TRBV15 with TRBJ2-1; 7 bases are shared with TRBD2. The CDR3 covers 16 residues. The germline V gene has CDR1 LNHNV and CDR2 YYDKDF (reference sequence). Unmatched junction bases numbered 8, after V lost 0 bases and J lost 6 bases. The CDR3 DNA follows: TGTGCCACCAGCAGAGATCAGGGCGGGAGTGTCAATGAGCAGTTCTTC. Translation: CATSRDQGGSVNEQFF. The full variable domain, its missing parts supplied by reference TRBV15 and TRBJ2-1, is DAMVIQNPRYQVTQFGKPVTLSCSQTLNHNVMYWYQQKSSQAPKLLFHYYDKDFNNEADTPDNFQSRRPNTSFCFLDIRSPGLGDTAMYLCATSRDQGGSVNEQFFGPGTRLTVL.

The gene calls are TRBV6-5 and TRBJ2-7; D may be TRBD1 (6 bases). Between the trimmed V and J ends, which lost 2 bases and 1 base, there was a span of 6 bases. The CDR3 length is 13 residues. Germline lookup yields CDR1 MNHEY and CDR2 SVGAGI. Here the CDR3 reads CASSYTGSYEQYF. The CDR3 DNA is TGTGCCAGCAGTTACACAGGGTCCTACGAGCAGTACTTC.

This chain joins TRBV5-6 and TRBJ1-4; D not resolved. CDR3 size: 14 residues. Germline CDR1 is SGHDT and CDR2 is YYEEEE. V lost 1 base, J lost 4 bases, and 8 bases lay in between. The chain's CDR3 is CASSLFWSNEKLFF. CDR3 DNA: TGTGCCAGCAGCTTGTTTTGGAGTAATGAAAAACTGTTTTTT.

The chain has TRBV7-2 and TRBJ2-7, with a possible D match to TRBD2 (7 bases). Germline CDR1 is SGHTA and CDR2 is FQGNSA. The CDR3 length is 17 residues. V gave up 5 bases and J gave up 0 bases, with 20 bases separating them. The CDR3 DNA reads TGTGCCAGCAGCCACGGGCGGGGGCGATACCTCTCCTACGAGCAGTACTTC. Translation: CASSHGRGRYLSYEQYF.

V and J are TRBV10-3 and TRBJ2-5; possibly TRBD2 for D (5 bases). The J call is in doubt because the DNA end fits TRBJ2-7 better. Germline values: CDR1 ENHRY, CDR2 SYGVKD. The CDR3 loop spans 17 amino acids. The CDR3 DNA reads TGTGCCATCAGTGAGTCGTGGAATAGCGTTGTATCCTACGAGCAGTACTTC. This translates into CAISESWNSVVSYEQYF.

CDR3: CASIRSKLAGVSSYNEQFF. The CDR3 DNA follows: TGTGCCAGCATCCGCTCAAAACTAGCGGGAGTGAGCTCCTACAATGAGCAGTTCTTC. This chain links TRBV28 with TRBJ2-1, with 11 nucleotides matching TRBD2. This CDR3 is built from 19 residues. J was trimmed by 0 bases and V by 7 bases; bases with no gene match: 14. The germline V gene encodes CDR1 MDHEN and CDR2 SYDVKM.

V gene TRBV6-5 combines with J gene TRBJ2-2; D possibly corresponds to TRBD1 (6 bases). Germline lookup yields CDR1 MNHEY and CDR2 SVGAGI. CDR3 length: 15 residues. The V and J ends lost 4 bases and 4 bases respectively, with 13 bases between them. CDR3 DNA sequence: TGTGCCAGCAGTTCGGCACAGGGTGCCACCGGGGAGCTGTTTTTT. Its protein is CASSSAQGATGELFF.

The chain links TRBV13 to TRBJ2-7, with D tentatively TRBD1 (6 bases). The CDR3 is made up of 15 amino acids. V dropped 5 bases and J dropped 4 bases, with 18 bases sitting between them. Germline values: CDR1 PRHDT, CDR2 FYEKMQ (reference sequence). The CDR3 DNA is TGTGCCAGCAGCAAGTTGACAGGTAGTCGGTACGAGCAGTACTTC. Its protein product is CASSKLTGSRYEQYF.

CDR3 sequence (DNA): TGTGCCAGCAGGCCGACTAGCGGGAGCACCTACGAGCAGTACTTC. Translation: CASRPTSGSTYEQYF. The genes are TRBV6-5 and TRBJ2-7; 12 positions match TRBD2. Germline CDR1 reads MNHEY; CDR2 reads SVGAGI. V was pared by 6 bases and J by 2 bases, with 5 bases of the junction left unmatched. This CDR3 comprises 15 residues.